This TCR beta chain was observed in a study of low-dose radiotherapy and immunotherapy resistance in tumors. Study background: The study gave Cohort 2 1 Gy per fraction every two weeks, totaling 13 Gy over 26 weeks. Intravenous ipilimumab 1 mg/kg every six weeks was given with nivolumab 240 mg every two weeks. Participants were given intravenous cyclophosphamide 200 mg/m2 every two weeks, one day before radiation and immunotherapy. Daily, from cycle 1 day 1 and for four cycles, patients took oral aspirin 300 mg.

Time point given: after trial treatment. As to treatment: LDRT plus nivolumab, ipilimumab, low-dose cyclophosphamide and aspirin (RACIN trial). This CDR3 is 14 amino acids long. Looked up from germline, CDR1 is SGHTA and CDR2 is FQGNSA. V shed 9 bases and J 2 bases; nucleotides not matched to a gene: 7. Covering alpha and beta chains, TRAV- and TRBV-specific primers were used for the first-strand cDNA. TCR amplification ran approximately 20 PCR cycles using constant-region and V-primer adapter primers. TCRdb fed the reads into MiXCR, producing one record per CDR3 protein. The sample records more than 70,000 distinct CDR3 sequences, around a fifth being singletons. This clonotype was counted at least ten times.

The V call is TRBV7-2, the J call TRBJ2-7, with TRBD2 matching over 10 bases. The sequence was collected from a female donor with ovarian cancer. The sample consisted of PBMCs, taken after low-dose radiotherapy plus immunotherapy. The DNA for the CDR3 is TGTGCCAGTCATACTAGCGGGGCCCCCTACGAGCAGTACTTC. Amino acid sequence: CASHTSGAPYEQYF.